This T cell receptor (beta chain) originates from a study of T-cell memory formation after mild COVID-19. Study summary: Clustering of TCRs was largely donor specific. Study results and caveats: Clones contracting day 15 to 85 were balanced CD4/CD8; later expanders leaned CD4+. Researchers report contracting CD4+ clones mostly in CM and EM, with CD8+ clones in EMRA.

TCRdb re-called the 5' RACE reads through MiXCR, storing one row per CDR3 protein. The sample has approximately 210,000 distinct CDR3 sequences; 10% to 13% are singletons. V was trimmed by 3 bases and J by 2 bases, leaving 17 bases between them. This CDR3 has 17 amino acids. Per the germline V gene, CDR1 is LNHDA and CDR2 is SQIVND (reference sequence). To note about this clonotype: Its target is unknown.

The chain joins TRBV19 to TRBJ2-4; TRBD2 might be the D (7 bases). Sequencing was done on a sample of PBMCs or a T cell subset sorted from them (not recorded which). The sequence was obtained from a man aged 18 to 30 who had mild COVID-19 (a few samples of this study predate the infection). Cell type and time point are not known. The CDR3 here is CASSMTKGGLTKNIQYF. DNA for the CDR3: TGTGCCAGTAGTATGACAAAGGGGGGGTTAACCAAAAACATTCAGTACTTC.